This TCR beta chain was sequenced during a study of Ad26.COV2.S vaccination and SARS-CoV-2 variants (dated by TCRdb to the early 2020s). About the full investigation: Donors in the vaccine arm were drawn from COV1001, a multicentre, randomized, double-blind, placebo-controlled phase I-IIa trial testing Ad26.COV2.S in healthy adults. Ad26.COV2.S was administered intramuscularly at 5 x 10^10 or 1 x 10^11 viral particles, either as a single shot or as two shots given 56 days apart. The specificity and breadth of SARS-CoV-2-reactive T cell receptors after Ad26.COV2.S vaccination were assessed by TCRbeta repertoire sequencing. A total of 32 samples were included in the TCR-sequenced set, comprising roughly 19 Ad26.COV2.S vaccine recipients, 5 placebo recipients and 8 SARS-CoV-2 convalescent individuals. Trial participants were randomized into five groups of five, in which low-dose or high-dose Ad26.COV2.S was given once or twice, or placebo was given on both occasions. Investigators did not know the trial group allocation while performing experiments and assessing outcomes.

Sequences SEHNR (CDR1) and FQNEAQ (CDR2) are obtained from the germline V gene (reference sequence). From cysteine to phenylalanine, the CDR3 is 13 amino acids long. Only the CDR3 DNA stays, 39 bases, in frame from base 1. At the junction V is shortened by 8 bases and J by 5 bases, with 10 bases in between. Broad study findings and their caveats: After vaccination, spike-specific CD8+ and CD4+ T cell responses were reported to show substantial breadth. It was noted by the authors that total T cell responses may have been underestimated by the TCR breadth and depth analyses. Ad26.COV2.S recipients had higher spike-specific TCR breadth than placebo recipients (P = 0.0014). Vaccine and placebo recipients had similar non-spike TCR breadth, a finding consistent with the vaccine containing only spike. The study lacked the statistical power to compare responses across vaccine doses or regimens.

The treatment or condition label, as the study defines it: approximately 18 received Ad26.COV2.S at low or high dose, single or two shots; 5 received placebo; per-sample allocation not given. For vaccine and placebo recipients, the sequenced repertoires came from samples collected on day 63 after the first injection. In Cohort 1b, roughly 25 adults aged 18-55 years were enrolled at a single site in Boston, USA, between 29 July and 7 August 2020. Ad26.COV2.S consisted of a replication-incompetent adenovirus type 26 vector by which a prefusion-stabilized SARS-CoV-2 spike protein from the original Wuhan strain was expressed. The immunoSEQ Assay was used to sequence TCRbeta CDR3 regions. After extraction, genomic DNA underwent amplification by bias-controlled multiplex PCR, followed by high-throughput sequencing. Regarding the original processing steps: To quantify the absolute abundance of every unique TCRbeta CDR3 region, sequences were collapsed and filtered. T cell fraction was estimated by normalizing TCRbeta template counts to usable DNA, which was measured by amplifying reference genes present in all nucleated cells. Repertoire TCRs were annotated as SARS-CoV-2-specific by exact matching of V gene, CDR3 amino acid sequence and J gene to a known reactive TCR set. The reference SARS-CoV-2 TCR set was obtained from MIRA and was filtered for enrichment in COVID-19-positive ImmuneCODE repertoires, whereby public or cross-reactive TCRs were removed. Drawing on the MIRA antigens, annotated TCRs were analysed further at the level of specific ORF or position within ORF. Breadth was defined as annotated unique rearrangements over total unique productive rearrangements; depth was the summed frequency of those rearrangements. Two-sided Wilcoxon rank-sum tests were applied when comparing TCR breadth between groups. TCRdb re-hosts the immuneACCESS table, in-frame sequences only. Its copies lack some clones; in the studies checked, an unresolved V gene accounts for under half of them, and the cause for the rest is not known. V, J and clone size reflect that table, while D and trimming were determined from the DNA. This sample gives approximately 350,000 clones in total; 83% of them show up just once. The ten largest clones add up to approximately 7% of the sample.

On this clone: No cognate antigen has been identified for it. Base qualities are not recorded, but no much larger clone differs from it by a single base.

The chain links TRBV7-9 with TRBJ1-6; the D gene is perhaps TRBD1, on 5 matching bases. The receptor's source is a person between 18 and 65 years old who received the Ad26.COV2.S COVID-19 vaccine or a placebo. Sequences were derived from peripheral blood, sampled in a trial of Ad26.COV2.S vaccine versus placebo. The CDR3 region: CASGGGNNSPLHF. The nucleotides are TGTGCCAGCGGGGGAGGTAATAATTCACCCCTCCACTTT.